These 11 T cell receptor beta chains were all obtained from the same sample, sequenced in a study of T cell responses to AZD1222 COVID-19 vaccine. Sequencing was performed with immunoSEQ multiplex PCR; in TCRdb, only in-frame clones are kept and a portion is missing. The sample shows 150,000 to 200,000 clones, around 94% of them seen only once. This specimen was peripheral blood, taken on day 0 of AZD1222 vaccination. The receptor set was obtained from an adult in good health.

This chain links TRBV9 with TRBJ1-1, with D unresolved. CDR3 length: 14 amino acids. The V and J ends lost 3 bases and 1 base respectively, with 10 bases between them. Germline CDR1 and CDR2: SGDLS and YYNGEE. In DNA form, the CDR3 reads TGTGCCAGCAGCGCCGCGGGATCGAACACTGAAGCTTTCTTT. Its translation: CASSAAGSNTEAFF. The full variable domain, completed using reference TRBV9 and TRBJ1-1, is DSGVTQTPKHLITATGQRVTLRCSPRSGDLSVYWYQQSLDQGLQFLIQYYNGEERAKGNILERFSAQQFPDLHSELNLSSLELGDSALYFCASSAAGSNTEAFFGQGTRLTVV.

The chain is built from TRBV27 and TRBJ1-1; D remains unclear. Germline assignment: CDR1 MNHEY and CDR2 SMNVEV (reference sequence). V lost 5 bases, J lost 0 bases, and 7 bases lay in between. The CDR3 runs to 13 residues. The chain's CDR3 is CASSGWMNTEAFF. CDR3 nucleotides: TGTGCCAGCAGTGGCTGGATGAACACTGAAGCTTTCTTT.

CDR3: CASSPDLARQETQYF. The CDR3 DNA sequence: TGCGCCAGCAGCCCCGACCTAGCGAGACAAGAGACCCAGTACTTC. The V call is TRBV4-3, the J call TRBJ2-5; D may be TRBD2 (6 bases). The CDR3 sequence is 15 residues long. Between the trimmed V and J ends, which lost 4 bases and 2 bases, there was a span of 14 bases. The germline CDR1 and CDR2 sequences are LGHNA and YSLEER.

The V gene is TRBV7-2, the J gene TRBJ1-4; the D is unclear. Germline lookup yields CDR1 SGHTA and CDR2 FQGNSA. Trimming stripped 1 base from V and 4 bases from J, with 7 bases between. The CDR3 loop spans 14 amino acids. The CDR3 DNA reads TGTGCCAGCAGCTTAGGCAGAAGTAATGAAAAACTGTTTTTT. Protein product: CASSLGRSNEKLFF.

The J gene is TRBJ2-5, the V gene TRBV7-6; D might be TRBD2 (6 bases). Looked up from germline, CDR1 is SGHVS and CDR2 is FNYEAQ. V lost 3 bases, J lost 4 bases, and 9 bases lay in between. CDR3 length: 13 amino acids. CDR3 coding DNA: TGTGCCAGCAGCTTGAATAGCGGAGAGACCCAGTACTTC. The encoded protein is CASSLNSGETQYF.

V is TRBV5-1 and J is TRBJ1-6, with D perhaps TRBD1 (5 bases). Germline CDR1 is SGHRS and CDR2 is YFSETQ. The CDR3 runs to 15 residues. V lost 1 base and J lost 5, with 10 bases in between. Written as DNA, the CDR3 is TGCGCCAGCAGCTTGTCCCCAGGGAATAATTCACCCCTCCACTTT. Translating gives CASSLSPGNNSPLHF.

The V call is TRBV2, the J call TRBJ2-3, with 8 bases lining up with TRBD2. The CDR3 spans 14 residues. Germline V gene data show CDR1 as SNHLY and CDR2 as FYNNEI. J was trimmed by 2 bases and V by 6 bases; bases with no gene match: 4. In nucleotides, the CDR3 is TGTGCCAGCAGCCCACTAGCGGACACAGATACGCAGTATTTT. The encoded protein is CASSPLADTDTQYF.

The V gene is TRBV19, the J gene TRBJ1-1; D is perhaps TRBD1 (5 bases). Trimming removed 9 bases from V and 0 bases from J, with 20 bases in between. Germline CDR1 reads LNHDA; CDR2 reads SQIVND (reference sequence). The CDR3 length is 16 residues. The CDR3 sequence: CASLPGAPGLNTEAFF. The DNA of the CDR3 is TGTGCCAGCCTTCCCGGGGCCCCCGGTCTGAACACTGAAGCTTTCTTT.

This chain uses TRBV30 with TRBJ1-1; maybe TRBD1 (6 bases). V was clipped by 3 bases and J by 7 bases, with 18 bases between them. Germline CDR1 is GTSNPN and CDR2 is SVGIG (reference sequence). The CDR3 covers 14 residues. The CDR3 reads CAWRRDTTYGEAFF. CDR3 DNA sequence: TGTGCCTGGAGGAGGGACACGACGTACGGTGAAGCTTTCTTT.

The chain employs TRBV5-1 and TRBJ1-2; D is unresolved. The CDR3 is 13 residues long. The V gene's germline CDR1 is SGHRS and CDR2 YFSETQ. V dropped 5 bases and J dropped 2 bases, with 10 bases sitting between them. This CDR3 reads CASRQTTNYGYTF. In nucleotides, the CDR3 is TGCGCCAGCAGACAGACTACAAACTATGGCTACACCTTC.

The chain combines TRBV4-2 with TRBJ2-1, with 11 bases identical to TRBD2. This CDR3 is built from 15 residues. J gave up 3 bases and V 3 bases, and 1 base lay outside the gene matches. Germline CDR1 and CDR2: LGHNA and YNFKEQ. CDR3 DNA sequence: TGTGCCAGCAGCCACGGGACTAGCGGCTACAATGAGCAGTTCTTC. It encodes CASSHGTSGYNEQFF.